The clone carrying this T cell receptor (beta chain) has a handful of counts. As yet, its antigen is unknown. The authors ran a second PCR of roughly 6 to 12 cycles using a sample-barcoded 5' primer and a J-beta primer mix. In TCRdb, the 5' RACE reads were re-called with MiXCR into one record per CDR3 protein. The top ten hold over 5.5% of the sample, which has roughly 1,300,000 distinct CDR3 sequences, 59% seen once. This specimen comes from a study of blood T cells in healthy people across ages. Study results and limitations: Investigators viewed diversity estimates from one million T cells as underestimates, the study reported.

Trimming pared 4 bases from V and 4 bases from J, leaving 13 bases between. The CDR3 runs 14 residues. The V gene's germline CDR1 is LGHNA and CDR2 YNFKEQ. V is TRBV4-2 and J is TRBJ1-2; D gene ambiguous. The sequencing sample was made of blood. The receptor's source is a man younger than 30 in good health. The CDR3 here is CASSPFAGGYGYTF. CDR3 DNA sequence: TGTGCCAGCAGCCCTTTCGCGGGTGGCTATGGCTACACCTTC.